Listed below are T cell receptor beta chains from one sample, sequenced in a study of blood T cell repertoires in COVID-19. Here immunoSEQ multiplex PCR was the method, and the copy in TCRdb shows in-frame clones only, minus some. The sample contains a few hundred thousand clones, roughly nine tenths of which appear only once. The sequencing sample was made of PBMCs or T cells enriched from blood (not recorded which). The receptor source for this set is a woman in her 30s who had recovered from COVID-19. The conserved cysteine and the conserved F or W are not part of the CDR3 here. The order of the fields is V gene, J gene, CDR3 protein.

TRBV7-9	TRBJ1-4	ASSPNRGLTNEKLF
TRBV11-1	TRBJ1-1	ASSPMGQQITEAF
TRBV7-9	TRBJ2-1	ASSSRSPF
TRBV19	TRBJ1-1	ASSRDRGNTEAF
TRBV10-1	TRBJ1-1	ASSEGQGEAF
TRBV6-5	TRBJ2-7	ASSARGVSYEQY
TRBV12-3/TRBV12-4	TRBJ2-7	ASSSPFEQY
TRBV7-8	TRBJ2-7	ASSLAGQGSYEQY
TRBV20-1	TRBJ1-1	SAEQDTEAF
TRBV9	TRBJ2-5	ASSDSGGGGFETQY
TRBV2	TRBJ2-3	ASSRGTDTQY
TRBV2	TRBJ2-1	ASTRETEQF
TRBV5-6	TRBJ1-2	ASSLDRGPYGYT
TRBV5-1	TRBJ1-2	ASSRGTDANYGYT
TRBV29-1	TRBJ2-1	SVELSGGPGNEQF
TRBV27	TRBJ1-5	ASSLDSIQPQH
TRBV10-2	TRBJ2-5	ASSGLAGAGETQY
TRBV30	TRBJ2-7	AWSVEGSYEQY
TRBV7-7	TRBJ2-5	ASSSGTGVIETQY
TRBV30	TRBJ1-6	AWSVGGLNSPLH